The present entry profiles one TCR beta chain with its context. Its antigen is still unknown. Germline assignment: CDR1 SQVTM and CDR2 ANQGSEA. Trimming removed 8 bases from V and 5 bases from J; junction bases left unmatched: 13. The CDR3 sequence is 14 residues long. The data stem from a study of T cells in Graves' hyperthyroidism and ophthalmopathy. Patients having uncontrolled infection, another autoimmune disease, pregnancy or lactation were not included. Researchers took RNA transcripts and amplified the TCR beta CDR3 regions from them. The TCR CDR3 first-round RT-PCR relied on the HTBI primer set. MiXCR, run by TCRdb on the multiplex PCR reads, gives a single entry per CDR3 protein. Of a few hundred thousand distinct CDR3 sequences listed, more than 45% are singletons. Broader study findings: The majority of expanded thyroid clonotypes above 0.001 also appeared in blood.

The clonotype comes from a young woman with Graves' hyperthyroidism. The chain has TRBV29-1 and TRBJ2-5; the match to TRBD1 covers 8 bases. The material sequenced was peripheral blood or thyroid tissue (not recorded which). The CDR3 region is CSILTGDYRETQYF. For the CDR3, the DNA is TGCAGCATCCTGACAGGGGATTATAGGGAGACCCAGTACTTC.